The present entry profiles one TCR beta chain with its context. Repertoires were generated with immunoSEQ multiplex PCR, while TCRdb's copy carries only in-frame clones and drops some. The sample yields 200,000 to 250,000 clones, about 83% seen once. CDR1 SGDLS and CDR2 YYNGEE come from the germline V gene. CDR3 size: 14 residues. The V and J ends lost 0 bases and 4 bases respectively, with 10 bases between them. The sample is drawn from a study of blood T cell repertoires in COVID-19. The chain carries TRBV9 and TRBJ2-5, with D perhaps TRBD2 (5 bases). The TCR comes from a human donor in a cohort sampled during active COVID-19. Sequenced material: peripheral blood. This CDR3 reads CASSVGSGRETQYF. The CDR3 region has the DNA TGTGCCAGCAGCGTAGGATCGGGGAGAGAGACCCAGTACTTC.